This T cell receptor beta chain was identified during a study of cytomegalovirus exposure and HLA in healthy donors. This clone was recorded a few times. Germline CDR1 and CDR2: LGHNA and YSLEER. J gave up 5 bases and V 3 bases, and 6 bases lay outside the gene matches. This CDR3 comprises 15 residues. Researchers ran the PCR with 60 Vbeta and 13 Jbeta primers. Some clones are missing from TCRdb's copy, which holds only in-frame ones; the method was immunoSEQ multiplex PCR. The sample includes some 150,000 clones, around a tenth seen only once; the top ten take 1.8%. The clonotype was recovered from a male donor in good health and CMV-seronegative. The genes are TRBV4-3 and TRBJ2-2; 7 bases fit TRBD1. Sequencing input: PBMCs. In DNA, the CDR3 is TGCGCCAGCAGCCAGAGACAGGGTCTGACCGGGGAGCTGTTTTTT. This translates into CASSQRQGLTGELFF.